A selection of T cell receptor beta chains follows, all from one sample in a study of post-analysis software for immune sequencing data. TCRdb reanalysed the PCR reads using MiXCR and keeps one entry per CDR3 protein. The sample consists of roughly 620,000 distinct CDR3 sequences, about 40% of them appearing once. The specimen sequenced was blood. The source is a girl aged 10-17 years with multiple sclerosis. The CDR3 runs from the conserved cysteine through the conserved F or W. Clone sizes are given selectively: once, few, many, or a class where the clone is expanded.

>TRBV5-1|NA
CASSQTPGAVSAEAFF
>TRBV12-3/TRBV12-4|NA
CASSRGYQNTEAFF
>TRBV7-2|few
CASSLQGSHNEKLFF
>TRBV7-6|few
CASSLAHAGRGETQYF
>TRBV29-1|NA
CSISGPTNYGYTF
>TRBV5-1|NA
CASSPYATSGGTSSYNEQFF
>TRBV4-1|NA
CASSQDLGQFF
>TRBV5-1|NA
CASSAQGAQNIQYF
>TRBV7-2|NA
CASSFPGLVETRYF
>TRBV29-1|NA
CSVDPQTGEQYF
>TRBV5-1|NA
CASSSSCEQYF
>TRBV29-1|NA
CSVERGISYEQYF
>TRBV12-3/TRBV12-4|NA
CASSFRSGTPTGELFF
>TRBV5-1|few
CASSLGQFYLGANVLTF
>TRBV12-3/TRBV12-4|few
CASRPPTDTQYF
>TRBV5-1|NA
CASSLAAGGFEQYF
>TRBV6-5|NA
CASSYSSRGYGYTF
>TRBV6-1|NA
CASSESRLRYNEQFF
>TRBV5-1|NA
CASGDGTDTQYF
>TRBV27|once
CASSTLGFGSYNEQFF
>TRBV12-3/TRBV12-4|NA
CASSLALRAGEQYF
>TRBV5-5|NA
CASSLSGGLNEQFF
>TRBV20-1|NA
CSARGGLAGIRQETQYF
>TRBV12-3/TRBV12-4|few
CASSFPGLGETQYF
>TRBV29-1|NA
CSVYKGYGYTF
>TRBV10-3|NA
CAISAGSGANVLTF
>TRBV12-3/TRBV12-4|few
CASSFGAEQYF
>TRBV20-1|few
CSARDQFATDTQYF
>TRBV5-1|NA
CASSTTVNTEAFF
>TRBV6-5|NA
CASTRGSSSGEETQYF
>TRBV20-1|few
CSARAGTGGGTEAFF
>TRBV7-3|NA
CASSSGQSVQYF
>TRBV4-1|few
CASSQDGGVEQYF
>TRBV7-2|few
CASGRLGVAGGTHQETQYF
>TRBV12-3/TRBV12-4|NA
CASRTSSLSADTQYF
>TRBV5-6|NA
CASSRRTGHSPLHF
>TRBV20-1|NA
CSARRQGGYTF
>TRBV20-1|few
CSALLWTSSPYNEQFF
>TRBV13|NA
CASSLEGVKVDEQYF
>TRBV20-1|few
CSARLQGKGGYTF
>TRBV4-1|NA
CASSSRLAGVSETQYF
>TRBV5-1|NA
CASSLLTGGDGYTF